The 2 T cell receptor beta chains given below trace back to one sample, sequenced in a study of T cells in Graves' hyperthyroidism and ophthalmopathy. Template material for amplifying TCR beta CDR3 regions consisted of RNA transcripts. First-round RT-PCR targeting the TCR CDR3 was performed with the HTBI primer set. TCRdb re-called the multiplex PCR reads with MiXCR, one entry per CDR3 protein. This sample has 200,000 to 300,000 distinct CDR3 sequences, with approximately 23% found just once. The sample was blood. The receptors originated from a woman aged 35 to 49 with Graves' ophthalmopathy.

This clonotype has ten or more counts. This chain links TRBV19 with TRBJ1-5, with 9 positions matching TRBD1. After removal of 5 bases from V and 2 bases from J, the junction contained 13 bases not matched to a gene. Germline CDR1 LNHDA, CDR2 SQIVND (reference sequence). This CDR3 has 18 residues. CDR3 DNA sequence: TGTGCCAGTAGTCGAAGGGAACAGGGGGCTGGAGGCAATCAGCCCCAGCATTTT. This encodes CASSRREQGAGGNQPQHF. The whole variable domain, remainder taken from reference TRBV19 and TRBJ1-5, is DGGITQSPKYLFRKEGQNVTLSCEQNLNHDAMYWYRQDPGQGLRLIYYSQIVNDFQKGDIAEGYSVSREKKESFPLTVTSAQKNPTAFYLCASSRREQGAGGNQPQHFGDGTRLSIL.

This clonotype occurred many times. The rearrangement uses TRBV19 and TRBJ1-2; D remains ambiguous. The CDR3 extends over 12 amino acids. Trimming removed 5 bases at V and 0 bases at J, with 4 bases between. Per the germline V gene, CDR1 is LNHDA and CDR2 is SQIVND (reference sequence). The CDR3 DNA reads TGTGCCAGTAGTCCGGCTAACTATGGCTACACCTTC. Translating gives CASSPANYGYTF.